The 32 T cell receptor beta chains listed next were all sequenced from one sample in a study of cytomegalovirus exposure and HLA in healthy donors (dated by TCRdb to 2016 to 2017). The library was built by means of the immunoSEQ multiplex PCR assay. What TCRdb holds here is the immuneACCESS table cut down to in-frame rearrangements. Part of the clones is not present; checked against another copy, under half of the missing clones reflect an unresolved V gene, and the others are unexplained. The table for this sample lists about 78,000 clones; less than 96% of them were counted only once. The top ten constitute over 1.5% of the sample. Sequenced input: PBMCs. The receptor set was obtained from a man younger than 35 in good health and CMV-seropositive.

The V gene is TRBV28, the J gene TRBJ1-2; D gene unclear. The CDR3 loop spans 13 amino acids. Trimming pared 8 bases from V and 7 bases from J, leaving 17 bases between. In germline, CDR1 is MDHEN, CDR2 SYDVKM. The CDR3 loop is CASCAIQARGYTF. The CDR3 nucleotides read TGTGCCAGCTGTGCGATTCAAGCTCGTGGCTACACCTTC.

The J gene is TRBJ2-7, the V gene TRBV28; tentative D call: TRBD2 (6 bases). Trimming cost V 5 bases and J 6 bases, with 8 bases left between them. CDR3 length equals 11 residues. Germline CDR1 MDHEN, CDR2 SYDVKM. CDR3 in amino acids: CASSQGGEQYF. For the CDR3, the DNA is TGTGCCAGCAGTCAGGGAGGCGAGCAGTACTTC.

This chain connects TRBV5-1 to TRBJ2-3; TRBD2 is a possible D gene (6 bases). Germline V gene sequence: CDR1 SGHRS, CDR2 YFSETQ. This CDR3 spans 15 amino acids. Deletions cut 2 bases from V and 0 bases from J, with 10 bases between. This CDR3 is CASSLGLASTDTQYF. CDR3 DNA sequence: TGCGCCAGCAGCTTAGGGCTAGCGAGCACAGATACGCAGTATTTT.

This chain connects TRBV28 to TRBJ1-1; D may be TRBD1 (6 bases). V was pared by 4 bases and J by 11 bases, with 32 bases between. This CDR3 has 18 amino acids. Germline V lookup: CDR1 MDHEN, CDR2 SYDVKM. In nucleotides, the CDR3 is TGTGCCAGCAGTTCAGATCTGTCGGGGGGCCCACCTTCTAAGGAGGCTTTCTTT. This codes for CASSSDLSGGPPSKEAFF. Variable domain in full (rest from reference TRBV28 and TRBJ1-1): DVKVTQSSRYLVKRTGEKVFLECVQDMDHENMFWYRQDPGLGLRLIYFSYDVKMKEKGDIPEGYSVSREKKERFSLILESASTNQTSMYLCASSSDLSGGPPSKEAFFGQGTRLTVV.

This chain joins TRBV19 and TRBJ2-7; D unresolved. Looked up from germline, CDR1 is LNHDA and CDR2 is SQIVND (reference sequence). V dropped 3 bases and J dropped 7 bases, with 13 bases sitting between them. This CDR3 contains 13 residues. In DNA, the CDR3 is TGTGCCAGTAGTATCTACGGTCTACGGGAGCAGTACTTC. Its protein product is CASSIYGLREQYF.

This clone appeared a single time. The CDR3 protein is CASSPPGRRETQYF. CDR3 sequence (DNA): TGTGCCAGCTCACCACCCGGTCGCCGAGAGACCCAGTACTTC. V is TRBV18 and J is TRBJ2-5, with no clear D. Germline V gene lookup returns CDR1 KGHSH and CDR2 LQKENI. The ends were cut back, 0 bases at V and 4 bases at J, with 9 bases in the middle. The CDR3 runs 14 residues.

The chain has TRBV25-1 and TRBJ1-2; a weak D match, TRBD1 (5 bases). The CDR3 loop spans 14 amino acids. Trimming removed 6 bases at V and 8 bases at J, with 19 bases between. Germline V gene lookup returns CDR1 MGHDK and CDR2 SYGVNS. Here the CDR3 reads CASSPRGTQKGYTF. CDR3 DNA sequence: TGTGCCAGCAGCCCCCGGGGGACTCAGAAGGGCTACACCTTC.

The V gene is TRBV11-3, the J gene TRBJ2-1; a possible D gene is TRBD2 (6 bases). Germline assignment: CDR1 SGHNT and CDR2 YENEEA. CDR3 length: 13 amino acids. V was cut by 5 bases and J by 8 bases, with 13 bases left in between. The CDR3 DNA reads TGTGCCAGCAGCCAAGGGCGGGGCTATGAGCAGTTCTTC. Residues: CASSQGRGYEQFF.

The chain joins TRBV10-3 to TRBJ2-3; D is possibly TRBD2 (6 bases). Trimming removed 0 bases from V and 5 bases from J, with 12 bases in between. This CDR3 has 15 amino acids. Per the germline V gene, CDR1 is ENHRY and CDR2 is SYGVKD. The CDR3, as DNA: TGTGCCATCAGTGAGTCGGCCGGGGGACGAGATACGCAGTATTTT. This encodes CAISESAGGRDTQYF.

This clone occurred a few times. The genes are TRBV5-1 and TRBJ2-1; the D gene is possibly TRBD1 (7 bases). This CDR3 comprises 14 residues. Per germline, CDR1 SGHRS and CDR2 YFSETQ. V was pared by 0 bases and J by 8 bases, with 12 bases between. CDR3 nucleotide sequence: TGCGCCAGCAGCTTGGAGGGACAGCGGGATGAGCAGTTCTTC. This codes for CASSLEGQRDEQFF.

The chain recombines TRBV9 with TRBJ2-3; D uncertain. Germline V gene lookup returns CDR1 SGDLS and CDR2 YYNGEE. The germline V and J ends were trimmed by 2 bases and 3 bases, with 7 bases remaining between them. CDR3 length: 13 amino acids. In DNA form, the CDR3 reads TGTGCCAGCAGCGTTGGCGGTACAGATACGCAGTATTTT. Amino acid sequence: CASSVGGTDTQYF.

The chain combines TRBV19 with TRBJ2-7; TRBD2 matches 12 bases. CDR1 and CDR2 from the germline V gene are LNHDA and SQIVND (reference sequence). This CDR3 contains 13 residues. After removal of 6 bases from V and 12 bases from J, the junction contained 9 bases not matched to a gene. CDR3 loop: CASSTSGRLPPYF. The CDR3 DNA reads TGTGCCAGTAGCACTAGCGGGAGGCTTCCACCGTACTTC.

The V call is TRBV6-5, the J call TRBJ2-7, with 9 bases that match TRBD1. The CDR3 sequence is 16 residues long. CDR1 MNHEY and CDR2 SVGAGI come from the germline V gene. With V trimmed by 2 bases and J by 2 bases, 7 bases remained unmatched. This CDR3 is CASSYGFGQGTYEQYF. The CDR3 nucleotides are TGTGCCAGCAGTTACGGTTTTGGACAGGGGACCTACGAGCAGTACTTC.

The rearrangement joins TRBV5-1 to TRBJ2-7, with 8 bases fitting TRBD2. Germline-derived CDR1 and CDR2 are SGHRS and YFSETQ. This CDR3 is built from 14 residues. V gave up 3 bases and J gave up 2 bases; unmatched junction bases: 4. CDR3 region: CASSSSGRAYEQYF. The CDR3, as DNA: TGCGCCAGCAGCTCTTCCGGGAGGGCCTACGAGCAGTACTTC.

The CDR3 loop reads CASSQRTGGNQPQHF. In DNA, the CDR3 is TGCGCCAGCAGCCAGAGGACAGGGGGCAATCAGCCCCAGCATTTT. The chain recombines TRBV4-1 with TRBJ1-5; 9 positions agree with TRBD1. Trimming cost V 3 bases and J 2 bases; bases outside gene matches: 2. This CDR3 comprises 15 residues. Germline V gives CDR1 MGHRA, CDR2 YSYEKL.

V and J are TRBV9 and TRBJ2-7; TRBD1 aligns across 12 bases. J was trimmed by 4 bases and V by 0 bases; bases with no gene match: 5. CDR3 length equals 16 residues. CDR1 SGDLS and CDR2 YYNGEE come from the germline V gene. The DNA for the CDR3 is TGTGCCAGCAGCGTAGCTCCGGGACAGGGGGCTTACGAGCAGTACTTC. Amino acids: CASSVAPGQGAYEQYF.

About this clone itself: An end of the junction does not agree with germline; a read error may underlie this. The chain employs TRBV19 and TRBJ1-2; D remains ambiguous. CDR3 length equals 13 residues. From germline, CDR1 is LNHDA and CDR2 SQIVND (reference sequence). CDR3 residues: CASSLDGPYGYTF. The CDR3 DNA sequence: TGTGCCAGTAGTTTAGATGGGCCCTATGGCTACACCTTC.

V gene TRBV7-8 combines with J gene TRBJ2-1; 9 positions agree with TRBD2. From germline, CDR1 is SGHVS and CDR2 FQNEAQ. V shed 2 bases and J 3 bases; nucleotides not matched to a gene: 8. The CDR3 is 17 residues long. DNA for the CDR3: TGTGCCAGCAGCTTAAGAGCGCTAGCGGGATACTACAATGAGCAGTTCTTC. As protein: CASSLRALAGYYNEQFF.

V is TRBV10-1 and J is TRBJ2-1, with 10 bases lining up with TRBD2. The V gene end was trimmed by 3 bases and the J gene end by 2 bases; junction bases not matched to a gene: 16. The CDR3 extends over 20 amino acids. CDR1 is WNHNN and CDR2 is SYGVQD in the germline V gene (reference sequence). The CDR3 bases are TGCGCCAGCAGTGAATATGCTCGGGGTAGCGGGAGGATCGCCTACAATGAGCAGTTCTTC. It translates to CASSEYARGSGRIAYNEQFF.

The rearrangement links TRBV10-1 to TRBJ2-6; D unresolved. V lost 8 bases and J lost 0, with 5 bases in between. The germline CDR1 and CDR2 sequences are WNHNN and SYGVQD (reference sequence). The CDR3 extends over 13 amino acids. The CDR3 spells CASRNSGANVLTF. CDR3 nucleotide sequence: TGCGCCAGCCGTAACTCTGGGGCCAACGTCCTGACTTTC.

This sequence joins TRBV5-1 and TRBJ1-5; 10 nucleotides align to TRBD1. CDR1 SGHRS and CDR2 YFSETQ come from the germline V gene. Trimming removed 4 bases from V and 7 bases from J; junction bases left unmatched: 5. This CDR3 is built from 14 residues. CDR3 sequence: CASSPGTGDQPQHF. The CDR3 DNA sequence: TGCGCCAGCAGCCCAGGGACAGGGGACCAGCCCCAGCATTTT.

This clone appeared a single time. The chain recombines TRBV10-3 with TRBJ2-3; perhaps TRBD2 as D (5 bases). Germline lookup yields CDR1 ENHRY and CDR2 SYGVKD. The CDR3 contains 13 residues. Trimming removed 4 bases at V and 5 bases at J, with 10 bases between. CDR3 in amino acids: CAISVREIDTQYF. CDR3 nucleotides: TGTGCCATCAGTGTGAGGGAGATAGATACGCAGTATTTT.

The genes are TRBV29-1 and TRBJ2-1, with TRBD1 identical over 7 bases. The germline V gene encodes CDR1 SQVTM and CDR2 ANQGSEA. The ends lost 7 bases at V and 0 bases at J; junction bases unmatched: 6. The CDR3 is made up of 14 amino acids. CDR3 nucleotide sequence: TGCAGCGGTACAACAGGGGTCTCCTACAATGAGCAGTTCTTC. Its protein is CSGTTGVSYNEQFF.

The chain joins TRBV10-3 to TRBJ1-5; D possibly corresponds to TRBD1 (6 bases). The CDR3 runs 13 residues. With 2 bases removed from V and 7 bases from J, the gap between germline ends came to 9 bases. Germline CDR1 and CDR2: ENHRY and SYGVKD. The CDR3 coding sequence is TGTGCCATCAGTGAGGGGGGCGCGCAGCCCCAGCATTTT. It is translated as CAISEGGAQPQHF.

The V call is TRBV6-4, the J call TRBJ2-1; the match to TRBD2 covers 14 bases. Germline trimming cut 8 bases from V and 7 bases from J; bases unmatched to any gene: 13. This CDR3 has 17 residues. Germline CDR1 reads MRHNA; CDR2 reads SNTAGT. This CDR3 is CASAKGGLAGVLNEQFF. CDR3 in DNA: TGTGCCAGCGCGAAAGGGGGACTAGCGGGAGTTTTGAATGAGCAGTTCTTC.

This CDR3 reads CASSRTSGSHEQFF. For the CDR3, the DNA is TGTGCCAGCAGCAGGACTAGCGGGAGCCATGAGCAGTTCTTC. J is TRBJ2-1 and V is TRBV11-2, with TRBD2 identical over 13 bases. CDR1 is SGHAT and CDR2 is FQNNGV in the germline V gene. CDR3 length: 14 residues. V dropped 5 bases and J dropped 8; count of bases not matched to a gene: 3.

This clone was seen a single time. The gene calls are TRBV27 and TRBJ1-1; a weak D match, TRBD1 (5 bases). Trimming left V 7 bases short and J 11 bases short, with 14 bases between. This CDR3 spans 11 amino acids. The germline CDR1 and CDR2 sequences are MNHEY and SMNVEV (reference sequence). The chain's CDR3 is CASNWGGTAFF. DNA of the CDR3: TGTGCCAGCAATTGGGGGGGAACGGCTTTCTTT.

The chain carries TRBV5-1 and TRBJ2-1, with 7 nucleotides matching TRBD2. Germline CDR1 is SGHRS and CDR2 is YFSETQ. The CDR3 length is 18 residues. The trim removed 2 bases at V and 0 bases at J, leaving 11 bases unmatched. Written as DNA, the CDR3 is TGCGCCAGCAGCTTCTACGTAACGGGGGGTAGCTCCTACAATGAGCAGTTCTTC. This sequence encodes CASSFYVTGGSSYNEQFF.

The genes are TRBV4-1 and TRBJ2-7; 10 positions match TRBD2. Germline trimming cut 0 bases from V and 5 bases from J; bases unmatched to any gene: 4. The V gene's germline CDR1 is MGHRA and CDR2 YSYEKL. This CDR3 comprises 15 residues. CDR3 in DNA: TGCGCCAGCAGCCAAGACCAGCGGGAGGGAAACGAGCAGTACTTC. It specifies CASSQDQREGNEQYF.

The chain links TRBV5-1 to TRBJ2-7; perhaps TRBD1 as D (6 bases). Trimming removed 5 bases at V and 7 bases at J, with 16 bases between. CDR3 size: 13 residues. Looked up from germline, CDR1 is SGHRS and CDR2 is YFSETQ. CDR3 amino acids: CASRDSLLPEQYF. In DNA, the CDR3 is TGCGCCAGCAGGGACAGCCTTCTCCCAGAGCAGTACTTC.

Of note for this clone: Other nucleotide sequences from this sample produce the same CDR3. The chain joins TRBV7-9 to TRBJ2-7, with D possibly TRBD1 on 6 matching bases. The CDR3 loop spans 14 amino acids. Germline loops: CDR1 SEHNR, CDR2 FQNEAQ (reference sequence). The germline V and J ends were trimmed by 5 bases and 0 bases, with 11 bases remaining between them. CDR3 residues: CASSRTGSSYEQYF. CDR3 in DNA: TGTGCCAGCAGCCGCACAGGGTCCTCCTACGAGCAGTACTTC.

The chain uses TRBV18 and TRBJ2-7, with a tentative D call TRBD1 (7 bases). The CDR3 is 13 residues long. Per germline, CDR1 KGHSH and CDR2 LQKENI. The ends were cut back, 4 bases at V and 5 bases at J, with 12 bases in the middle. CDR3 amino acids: CASSRRGTDEQYF. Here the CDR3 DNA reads TGTGCCAGCTCACGCCGGGGGACAGACGAGCAGTACTTC. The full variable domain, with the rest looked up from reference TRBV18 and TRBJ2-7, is NAGVMQNPRHLVRRRGQEARLRCSPMKGHSHVYWYRQLPEEGLKFMVYLQKENIIDESGMPKERFSAEFPKEGPSILRIQQVVRGDSAAYFCASSRRGTDEQYFGPGTRLTVT.